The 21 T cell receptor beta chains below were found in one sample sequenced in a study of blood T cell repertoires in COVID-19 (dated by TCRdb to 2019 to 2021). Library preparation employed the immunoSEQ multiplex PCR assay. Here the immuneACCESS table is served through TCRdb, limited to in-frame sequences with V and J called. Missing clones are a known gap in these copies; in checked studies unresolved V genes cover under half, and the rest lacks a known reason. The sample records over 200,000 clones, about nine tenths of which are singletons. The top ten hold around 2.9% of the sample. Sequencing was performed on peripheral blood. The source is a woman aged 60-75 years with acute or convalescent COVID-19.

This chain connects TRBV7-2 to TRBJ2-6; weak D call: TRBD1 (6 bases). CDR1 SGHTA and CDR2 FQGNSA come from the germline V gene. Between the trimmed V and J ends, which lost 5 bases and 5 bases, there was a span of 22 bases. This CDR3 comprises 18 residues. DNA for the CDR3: TGTGCCAGCAGCAAAAGACAGGTTTCCGTGGATAGGGCCAACGTCCTGACTTTC. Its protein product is CASSKRQVSVDRANVLTF.

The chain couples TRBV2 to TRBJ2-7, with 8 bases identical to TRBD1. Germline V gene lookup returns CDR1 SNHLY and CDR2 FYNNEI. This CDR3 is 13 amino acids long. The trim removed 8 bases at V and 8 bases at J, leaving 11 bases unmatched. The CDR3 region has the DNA TGTGCCAGCTACCCTGGGACAGGACAACAGCAGTACTTC. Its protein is CASYPGTGQQQYF.

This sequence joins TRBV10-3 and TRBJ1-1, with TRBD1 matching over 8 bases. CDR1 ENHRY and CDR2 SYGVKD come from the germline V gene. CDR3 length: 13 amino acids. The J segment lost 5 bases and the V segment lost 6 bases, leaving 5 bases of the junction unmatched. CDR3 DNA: TGTGCCATCAGGACAGACAGGGGTACTGAAGCTTTCTTT. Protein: CAIRTDRGTEAFF.

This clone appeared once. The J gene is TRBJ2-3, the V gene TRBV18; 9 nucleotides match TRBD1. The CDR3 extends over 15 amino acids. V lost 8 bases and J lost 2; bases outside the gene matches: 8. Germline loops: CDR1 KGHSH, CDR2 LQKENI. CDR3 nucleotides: TGTGCCAGCCCCGGGACAGGGTATGTCACAGATACGCAGTATTTT. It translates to CASPGTGYVTDTQYF.

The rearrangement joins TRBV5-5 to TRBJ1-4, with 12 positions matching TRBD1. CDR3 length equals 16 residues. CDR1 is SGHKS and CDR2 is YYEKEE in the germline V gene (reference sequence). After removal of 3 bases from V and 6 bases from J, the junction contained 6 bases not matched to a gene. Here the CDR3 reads CASSSRDRGLDEKLFF. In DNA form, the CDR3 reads TGTGCCAGCAGCTCCCGGGACAGGGGGCTTGATGAAAAACTGTTTTTT.

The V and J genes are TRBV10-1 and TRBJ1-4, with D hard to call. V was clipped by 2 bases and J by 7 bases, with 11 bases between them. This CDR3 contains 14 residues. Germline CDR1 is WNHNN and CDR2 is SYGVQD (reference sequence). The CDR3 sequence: CASSEQPGFEKLFF. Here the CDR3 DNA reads TGCGCCAGCAGTGAGCAGCCGGGATTTGAAAAACTGTTTTTT.

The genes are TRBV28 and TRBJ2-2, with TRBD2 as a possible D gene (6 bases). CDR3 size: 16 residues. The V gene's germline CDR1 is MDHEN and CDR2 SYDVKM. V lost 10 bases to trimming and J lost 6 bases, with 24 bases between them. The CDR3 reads CAIAPGGGGQAGELFF. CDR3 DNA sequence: TGTGCCATCGCCCCTGGGGGAGGAGGGCAAGCCGGGGAGCTGTTTTTT.

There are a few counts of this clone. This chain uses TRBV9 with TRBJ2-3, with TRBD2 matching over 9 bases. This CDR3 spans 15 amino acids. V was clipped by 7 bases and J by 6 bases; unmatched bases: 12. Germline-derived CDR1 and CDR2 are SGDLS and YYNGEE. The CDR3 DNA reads TGTGCCAGCGGACAAACTAGCGGGCCTAGGGATACGCAGTATTTT. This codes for CASGQTSGPRDTQYF.

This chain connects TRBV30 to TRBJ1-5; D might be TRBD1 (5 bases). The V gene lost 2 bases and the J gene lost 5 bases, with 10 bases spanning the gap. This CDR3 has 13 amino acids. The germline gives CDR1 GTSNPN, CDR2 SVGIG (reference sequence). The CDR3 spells CAWSLQVDQPQHF. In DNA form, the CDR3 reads TGTGCCTGGAGTTTACAGGTGGATCAGCCCCAGCATTTT.

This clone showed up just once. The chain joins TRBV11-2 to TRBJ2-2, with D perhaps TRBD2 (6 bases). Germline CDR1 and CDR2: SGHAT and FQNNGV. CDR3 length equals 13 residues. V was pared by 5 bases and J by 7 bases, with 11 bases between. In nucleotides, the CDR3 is TGTGCCAGCAGCCAGCCCGGGGGCGGGGAGCTGTTTTTT. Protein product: CASSQPGGGELFF.

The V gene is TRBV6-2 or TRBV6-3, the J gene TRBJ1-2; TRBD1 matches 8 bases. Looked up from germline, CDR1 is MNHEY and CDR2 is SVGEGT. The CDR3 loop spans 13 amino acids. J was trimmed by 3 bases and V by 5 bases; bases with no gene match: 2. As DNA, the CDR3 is TGTGCCAGCAGTAAGGACAGGGACTATGGCTACACCTTC. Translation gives CASSKDRDYGYTF.

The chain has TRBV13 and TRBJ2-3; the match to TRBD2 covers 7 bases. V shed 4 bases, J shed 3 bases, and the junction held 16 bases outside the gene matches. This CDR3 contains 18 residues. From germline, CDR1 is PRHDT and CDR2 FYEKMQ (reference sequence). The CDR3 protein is CASSSSGPLREFTDTQYF. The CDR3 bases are TGTGCCAGCAGCTCCAGCGGCCCCTTGCGGGAGTTTACAGATACGCAGTATTTT.

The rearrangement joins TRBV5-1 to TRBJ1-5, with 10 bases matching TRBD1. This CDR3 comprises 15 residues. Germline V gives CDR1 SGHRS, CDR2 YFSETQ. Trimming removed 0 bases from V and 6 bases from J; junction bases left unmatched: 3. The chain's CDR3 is CASSLGQGASQPQHF. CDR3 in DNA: TGCGCCAGCAGCTTGGGACAGGGGGCGAGTCAGCCCCAGCATTTT.

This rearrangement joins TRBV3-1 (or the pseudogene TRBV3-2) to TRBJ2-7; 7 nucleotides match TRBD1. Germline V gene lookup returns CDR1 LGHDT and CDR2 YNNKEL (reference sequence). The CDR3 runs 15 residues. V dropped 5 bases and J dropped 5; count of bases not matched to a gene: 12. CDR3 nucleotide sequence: TGTGCCAGCAGCGCCTGGGACAGTAATTGGAACGAGCAGTACTTC. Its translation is CASSAWDSNWNEQYF.

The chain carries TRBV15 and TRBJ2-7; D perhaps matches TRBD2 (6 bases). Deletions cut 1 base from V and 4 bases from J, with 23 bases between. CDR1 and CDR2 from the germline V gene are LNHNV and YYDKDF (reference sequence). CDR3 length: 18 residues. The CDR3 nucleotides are TGTGCCACCAGCAGAGGGGGGGTTCGCGGCACTCGGAGGTACGAGCAGTACTTC. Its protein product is CATSRGGVRGTRRYEQYF.

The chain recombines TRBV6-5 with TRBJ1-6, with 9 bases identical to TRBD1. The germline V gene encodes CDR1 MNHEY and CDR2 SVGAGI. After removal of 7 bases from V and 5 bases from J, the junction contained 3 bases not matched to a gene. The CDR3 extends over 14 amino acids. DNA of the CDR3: TGTGCCAGCAAGGGGGACAGGGATAATTCACCCCTCCACTTT. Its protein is CASKGDRDNSPLHF.

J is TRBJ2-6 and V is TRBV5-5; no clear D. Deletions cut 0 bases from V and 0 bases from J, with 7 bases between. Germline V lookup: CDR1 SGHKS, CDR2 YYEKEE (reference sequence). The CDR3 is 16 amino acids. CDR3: CASSLVGLSGANVLTF. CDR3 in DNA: TGTGCCAGCAGCTTGGTTGGCCTCTCTGGGGCCAACGTCCTGACTTTC.

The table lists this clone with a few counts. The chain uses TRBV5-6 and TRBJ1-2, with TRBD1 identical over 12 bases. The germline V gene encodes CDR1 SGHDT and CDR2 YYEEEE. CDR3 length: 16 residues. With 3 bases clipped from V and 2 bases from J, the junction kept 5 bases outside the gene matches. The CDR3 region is CASSSGTGGANYGYTF. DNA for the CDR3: TGTGCCAGCAGCTCCGGGACAGGGGGCGCAAACTATGGCTACACCTTC.

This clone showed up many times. Here the CDR3 reads CASSYDRDGEKLFF. In nucleotides, the CDR3 is TGTGCCAGCAGTTACGACAGGGACGGTGAAAAACTGTTTTTT. The chain joins TRBV6-5 to TRBJ1-4, with 7 bases lining up with TRBD1. V lost 2 bases to trimming and J lost 7 bases; unmatched junction nucleotides: 4. The germline CDR1 and CDR2 sequences are MNHEY and SVGAGI. The CDR3 loop spans 14 amino acids.

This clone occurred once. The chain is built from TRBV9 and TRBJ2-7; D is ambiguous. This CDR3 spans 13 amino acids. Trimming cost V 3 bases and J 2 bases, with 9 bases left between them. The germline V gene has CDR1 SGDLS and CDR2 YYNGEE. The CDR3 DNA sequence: TGTGCCAGCAGCGGCGGCCCCACCTACGAGCAGTACTTC. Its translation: CASSGGPTYEQYF.

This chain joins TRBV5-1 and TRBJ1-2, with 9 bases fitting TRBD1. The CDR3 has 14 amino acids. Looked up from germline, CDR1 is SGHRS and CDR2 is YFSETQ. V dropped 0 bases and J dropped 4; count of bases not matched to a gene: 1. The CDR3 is CASSLEQGAYGYTF. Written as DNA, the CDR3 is TGCGCCAGCAGCTTGGAACAGGGGGCCTATGGCTACACCTTC.